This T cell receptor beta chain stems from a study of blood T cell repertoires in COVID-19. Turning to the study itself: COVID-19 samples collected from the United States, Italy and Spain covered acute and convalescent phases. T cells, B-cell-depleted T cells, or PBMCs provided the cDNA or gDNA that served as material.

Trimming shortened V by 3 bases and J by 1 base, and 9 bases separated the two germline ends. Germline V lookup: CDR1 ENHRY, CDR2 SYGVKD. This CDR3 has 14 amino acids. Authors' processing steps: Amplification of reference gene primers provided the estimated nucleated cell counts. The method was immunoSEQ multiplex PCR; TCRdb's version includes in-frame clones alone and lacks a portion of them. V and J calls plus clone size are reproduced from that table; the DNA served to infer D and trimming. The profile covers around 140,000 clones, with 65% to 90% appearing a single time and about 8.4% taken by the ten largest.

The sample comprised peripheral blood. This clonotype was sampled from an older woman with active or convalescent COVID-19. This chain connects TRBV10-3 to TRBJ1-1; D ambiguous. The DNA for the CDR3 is TGTGCCATCAGTGATATGAGGGAGAACACTGAAGCTTTCTTT. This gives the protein CAISDMRENTEAFF.